Included here is one TCR beta chain sequence, with context. This record belongs to a study of blood T cell repertoires in COVID-19. About the research overall: COVID-19 samples collected from the United States, Italy and Spain covered acute and convalescent phases. The cDNA or gDNA used as material had been derived from T cells, B-cell-depleted T cells, or PBMCs.

One Seattle source followed patients from active infection through their disease course. Measured with immunoSEQ multiplex PCR; TCRdb has only the in-frame clones, and not every one. The sample lists roughly 210,000 clones; approximately 80% were seen once. Sequencing was done on a sample of peripheral blood. The TCR sequence derives from a woman older than 75 with COVID-19, enrolled during active disease.

Here the CDR3 reads CAREGASTDTQYF. CDR3 in DNA: TGTGCCAGAGAGGGCGCTAGCACAGATACGCAGTATTTT. This rearrangement joins TRBV6-5 to TRBJ2-3, with D perhaps TRBD2 (5 bases). Germline V CDR1 and CDR2: MNHEY, SVGAGI. V dropped 9 bases and J dropped 0 bases, with 10 bases sitting between them. The CDR3 loop spans 13 amino acids.